This entry lists 19 T cell receptor beta chains sequenced from one sample in a study of cytotoxic CD8 clonotypes in ibrutinib-treated CLL. Generated by immunoSEQ multiplex PCR, the TCRdb table keeps only in-frame clones and is missing some. The sample holds 130,000 or so clones; 84% are singletons and the top ten take 2.5% to 3.5%. The sample was PBMCs, taken after 24 months of ibrutinib treatment. The receptor set was obtained from a human donor with chronic lymphocytic leukemia.

This chain uses TRBV5-1 with TRBJ1-2; D remains ambiguous. The CDR3 is 14 residues long. Germline CDR1 is SGHRS and CDR2 is YFSETQ. V lost 2 bases and J lost 2, with 10 bases in between. The CDR3 DNA sequence: TGCGCCAGCAGCTTATCGACGGTAAACTATGGCTACACCTTC. Encoded protein: CASSLSTVNYGYTF.

This chain links TRBV18 with TRBJ1-3, with no clear D. V was clipped by 2 bases and J by 4 bases, with 6 bases between them. This CDR3 has 13 amino acids. CDR1 and CDR2 from the germline V gene are KGHSH and LQKENI. The CDR3: CASSPSSGNTIYF. The CDR3 coding sequence is TGTGCCAGCTCACCATCCTCCGGAAACACCATATATTTT.

V gene TRBV7-2 combines with J gene TRBJ1-1; D ambiguous. Germline V lookup: CDR1 SGHTA, CDR2 FQGNSA. The CDR3 runs 13 residues. The V gene lost 2 bases and the J gene lost 4 bases, with 8 bases spanning the gap. CDR3: CASSLLRGTEAFF. In DNA form, the CDR3 reads TGTGCCAGCAGCTTATTACGGGGCACTGAAGCTTTCTTT. The full variable domain, with the rest looked up from reference TRBV7-2 and TRBJ1-1, is GAGVSQSPSNKVTEKGKDVELRCDPISGHTALYWYRQSLGQGLEFLIYFQGNSAPDKSGLPSDRFSAERTGGSVSTLTIQRTQQEDSAVYLCASSLLRGTEAFFGQGTRLTVV.

The genes are TRBV5-1 and TRBJ1-3; D call uncertain. The CDR3 has 14 amino acids. Germline V gene data show CDR1 as SGHRS and CDR2 as YFSETQ. V lost 4 bases to trimming and J lost 1 base, with 9 bases between them. CDR3 coding DNA: TGCGCCAGCAGCCGTCTAGGGTCTGGAAACACCATATATTTT. Amino acid sequence: CASSRLGSGNTIYF.

The chain joins TRBV27 to TRBJ2-1, with D tentatively TRBD1 or TRBD2 (5 bases each). The CDR3 has 16 residues. Germline CDR1 and CDR2: MNHEY and SMNVEV (reference sequence). Trimming removed 5 bases at V and 10 bases at J, with 24 bases between. This chain's CDR3 is CASSLTRTGQSAEQFF. CDR3 DNA: TGTGCCAGCAGTCTCACAAGGACGGGGCAGTCCGCCGAGCAGTTCTTC.

The chain couples TRBV7-2 to TRBJ2-7; D is uncertain. V was pared by 5 bases and J by 0 bases, with 14 bases between. Germline CDR1 and CDR2: SGHTA and FQGNSA. This CDR3 is built from 15 residues. This CDR3 reads CASSTRGPYSYEQYF. The CDR3 region has the DNA TGTGCCAGCAGCACACGTGGTCCGTACTCCTACGAGCAGTACTTC.

The chain employs TRBV27 and TRBJ2-3; D uncertain. Germline V CDR1 and CDR2: MNHEY, SMNVEV (reference sequence). The CDR3 loop spans 12 amino acids. V lost 5 bases and J 6 bases, leaving 9 bases between the germline ends. Written as DNA, the CDR3 is TGTGCCAGCAGTGCGAGGCAGGATACGCAGTATTTT. This codes for CASSARQDTQYF.

The chain carries TRBV19 and TRBJ1-1; D remains ambiguous. This CDR3 has 14 residues. Germline values: CDR1 LNHDA, CDR2 SQIVND (reference sequence). Trimming removed 5 bases at V and 1 base at J, with 11 bases between. CDR3 protein: CASSPGRTNTEAFF. The DNA of the CDR3 is TGTGCCAGTAGTCCGGGCAGGACGAACACTGAAGCTTTCTTT.

The chain links TRBV5-1 to TRBJ2-6, with D perhaps TRBD1 (6 bases). Germline CDR1 reads SGHRS; CDR2 reads YFSETQ. The CDR3 is 19 amino acids. Trimming took off 0 bases at V and 0 bases at J, with 16 bases between the two ends. This CDR3 is CASSLASGQIISGANVLTF. The CDR3 DNA is TGCGCCAGCAGCTTGGCTTCGGGACAAATAATCTCTGGGGCCAACGTCCTGACTTTC.

The rearrangement uses TRBV5-5 and TRBJ2-5; D gene uncertain. The CDR3 sequence is 13 residues long. Germline V gene lookup returns CDR1 SGHKS and CDR2 YYEKEE (reference sequence). The V end lost 6 bases, the J end lost 2 bases, and 11 bases lay between the germline ends. The CDR3 bases are TGTGCCAGCAACAAGGCCGGGCAAGAGACCCAGTACTTC. Translating gives CASNKAGQETQYF.

The chain is built from TRBV5-4 and TRBJ2-2, with 10 bases lining up with TRBD2. Germline CDR1 is SGHNT and CDR2 is YYREEE (reference sequence). With 5 bases clipped from V and 0 bases from J, the junction kept 4 bases outside the gene matches. The CDR3 spans 16 residues. CDR3 region: CASRGGLASNTGELFF. The CDR3 coding sequence is TGTGCCAGCAGGGGGGGACTAGCGTCGAACACCGGGGAGCTGTTTTTT.

The V and J genes are TRBV4-3 and TRBJ1-4; D gene uncertain. Germline V gives CDR1 LGHNA, CDR2 YSLEER. The V end was cut by 0 bases, the J end by 3 bases, with 11 bases between. CDR3 length equals 16 residues. As DNA, the CDR3 is TGCGCCAGCAGCCAAGATACTGGGCAGCCTAATGAAAAACTGTTTTTT. Its protein is CASSQDTGQPNEKLFF.

The rearrangement links TRBV5-5 to TRBJ1-4; possible D gene TRBD1, 6 bases. Looked up from germline, CDR1 is SGHKS and CDR2 is YYEKEE (reference sequence). Between the trimmed V and J ends, which lost 0 bases and 5 bases, there was a span of 14 bases. There are 16 residues in the CDR3. The CDR3 region is CASSLGDAGGNEKLFF. The CDR3 bases are TGTGCCAGCAGCTTGGGGGACGCCGGGGGCAATGAAAAACTGTTTTTT. Supplemented by reference TRBV5-5 and TRBJ1-4, the full variable domain reads DAGVTQSPTHLIKTRGQQVTLRCSPISGHKSVSWYQQVLGQGPQFIFQYYEKEERGRGNFPDRFSARQFPNYSSELNVNALLLGDSALYLCASSLGDAGGNEKLFFGSGTQLSVL.

V and J are TRBV9 and TRBJ1-3; 7 nucleotides align to TRBD1. J lost 4 bases, V lost 0 bases, and 10 bases had no gene match. The CDR3 extends over 17 amino acids. The germline V gene has CDR1 SGDLS and CDR2 YYNGEE. CDR3 sequence reads: CASSVATRQGGGNTIYF. Written as DNA, the CDR3 is TGTGCCAGCAGCGTAGCTACGAGGCAGGGGGGCGGAAACACCATATATTTT. Variable domain in full (rest from reference TRBV9 and TRBJ1-3): DSGVTQTPKHLITATGQRVTLRCSPRSGDLSVYWYQQSLDQGLQFLIQYYNGEERAKGNILERFSAQQFPDLHSELNLSSLELGDSALYFCASSVATRQGGGNTIYFGEGSWLTVV.

V gene TRBV19 combines with J gene TRBJ2-5; 10 bases are a match to TRBD1. Germline lookup yields CDR1 LNHDA and CDR2 SQIVND (reference sequence). The CDR3 contains 15 residues. V dropped 3 bases and J dropped 5; count of bases not matched to a gene: 6. Here the CDR3 reads CASSISGTGEETQYF. CDR3 nucleotide sequence: TGTGCCAGTAGTATCTCCGGGACAGGGGAGGAGACCCAGTACTTC.

CDR3 bases: TGTGCCAGCAAGGAGGGGAGCTCCTACGAGCAGTACTTC. Protein sequence: CASKEGSSYEQYF. The rearrangement links TRBV2 to TRBJ2-7, with TRBD2 as a possible D gene (6 bases). V was clipped by 7 bases and J by 0 bases, with 10 bases between them. The CDR3 spans 13 residues. Germline CDR1 reads SNHLY; CDR2 reads FYNNEI.

The chain combines TRBV30 with TRBJ2-7, with D hard to call. The V gene's germline CDR1 is GTSNPN and CDR2 SVGIG (reference sequence). V lost 2 bases and J 5 bases, leaving 7 bases between the germline ends. The CDR3 contains 11 residues. The CDR3 bases are TGTGCCTGGAGTAGCTTCAACGAGCAGTACTTC. Its protein is CAWSSFNEQYF.

The V call is TRBV30, the J call TRBJ2-7, with D possibly being TRBD1 or TRBD2 (5 bases each). This CDR3 region has 14 residues. Germline V CDR1 and CDR2: GTSNPN, SVGIG (reference sequence). With 3 bases removed from V and 0 bases from J, the gap between germline ends came to 12 bases. The CDR3 reads CAWRSLGGSYEQYF. As DNA, the CDR3 is TGTGCCTGGAGGAGTCTTGGGGGCTCCTACGAGCAGTACTTC.

V gene TRBV5-1 combines with J gene TRBJ1-1, with 7 nucleotides matching TRBD1. This CDR3 has 15 residues. Germline CDR1 and CDR2: SGHRS and YFSETQ. V lost 5 bases to trimming and J lost 0 bases; unmatched junction nucleotides: 7. The CDR3 protein is CASRLPGGMNTEAFF. CDR3 nucleotide sequence: TGCGCCAGCAGATTGCCAGGGGGAATGAACACTGAAGCTTTCTTT.